This T cell receptor beta chain was sequenced for a study of human T cells and chemical hapten exposure. Study details: Mainly, slight library volume differences in the pool made TCR yields vary.

Study results and caveats: The number of TCRs above 1 in 1000 frequency did not change after DPC sensitization.

As to time point: healthy volunteer bleed at 2 weeks. From whole blood left unfractionated, total RNA was extracted. V was pared by 5 bases and J by 8 bases, with 12 bases between. Per the germline V gene, CDR1 is WSHSY and CDR2 is SAAADI. The CDR3 is 13 residues long. About this clonotype itself: Its target is not known. This could be a read error, since a much larger clone is one nucleotide away.

In the library, unique molecular identifiers were attached to individual cDNA molecules. TCRdb called the RACE reads again in MiXCR, with one record for every CDR3 protein. The sample has roughly 100,000 distinct CDR3 sequences; approximately 10% are singletons. The chain joins TRBV10-2 to TRBJ1-4, with D perhaps matching TRBD1 (5 bases). This receptor was identified in a female donor in good health. Some clones in this sample may be carry-over from other donors' samples. The sample taken for sequencing was whole blood. This CDR3 reads CASSSRTREKLFF. The CDR3 DNA sequence: TGCGCCAGCAGTTCTAGGACAAGGGAAAAACTGTTTTTT.